The rows below give T cell receptor beta chains drawn from one sample of a study of response to subunit inactivated influenza vaccine. One entry per CDR3 protein results from TCRdb running MiXCR on the RT-PCR reads. This table has under 850,000 distinct CDR3 sequences, 15% to 20% appearing once. This sample comprised PBMCs from blood, obtained 5 days after vaccination. The receptors were sampled from a man between 50 and 59 years old who received an inactivated influenza vaccine. Both conserved end residues are part of each CDR3. D genes are given only for firm matches. Clone sizes are given selectively: once, few, many, or a class where the clone is expanded.

V	J	size	D	CDR3	DNA
TRBV5-1	TRBJ2-2	-	-	CASSGTTGELFF	TGCGCCAGCAGCGGGACCACCGGGGAGCTGTTTTTT
TRBV4-2	TRBJ2-2	-	TRBD1	CASSQETGIETGELFF	TGTGCCAGCAGCCAGGAGACAGGGATTGAGACCGGGGAGCTGTTTTTT
TRBV7-2	TRBJ2-3	few	TRBD2	CASSLEPSGNRYF	TGTGCCAGCAGCTTGGAACCTAGCGGGAATCGGTATTTT
TRBV6-1	TRBJ1-1	few	-	CASRRYYGPGVNTEAFF	TGTGCCAGCAGACGCTATTACGGGCCAGGCGTGAACACTGAAGCTTTCTTT
TRBV5-6	TRBJ2-1	many	TRBD2	CASSLDLMVSGRNNEQFF	TGTGCCAGCAGCTTGGATTTGATGGTCAGCGGGAGAAACAATGAGCAGTTCTTC
TRBV7-6	TRBJ2-5	-	-	CASSLVAYRASTETQYF	TGTGCCAGCAGCTTAGTAGCTTACAGGGCCTCTACCGAGACCCAGTACTTC
TRBV4-3	TRBJ2-5	many	TRBD1	CASSQVGQGETQYF	TGCGCCAGCAGCCAAGTGGGACAGGGAGAGACCCAGTACTTC
TRBV5-5	TRBJ1-2	-	-	CASSLGRGVGYGYTF	TGTGCCAGCAGCTTGGGTCGGGGAGTCGGCTATGGCTACACCTTC
TRBV5-1	TRBJ2-1	-	-	CASSGPGSPFVQFF	TGCGCCAGCAGCGGACCCGGTTCCCCGTTCGTGCAGTTCTTC
TRBV6-1	TRBJ1-2	few	-	CASSGGFFGTF	TGTGCCAGCAGTGGAGGGTTCTTCGGCACCTTC
TRBV7-8	TRBJ1-3	-	-	CASSLGTVSGNTIYF	TGTGCCAGCAGCTTAGGGACAGTCTCTGGAAACACCATATATTTT
TRBV12-3/TRBV12-4	TRBJ2-3	few	-	CASSLPQSTDTQYF	TGTGCCAGCAGTCTCCCGCAGAGCACAGATACGCAGTATTTT
TRBV29-1	TRBJ2-1	many	-	CSVKQGRVNEQFF	TGCAGCGTTAAACAGGGTAGGGTCAATGAGCAGTTCTTC
TRBV20-1	TRBJ2-2	-	TRBD1	CSARATRTGNTGELFF	TGCAGTGCTAGAGCCACCCGGACAGGGAACACCGGGGAGCTGTTTTTT
TRBV5-1	TRBJ2-6	few	-	CASSLLSSGANVLTF	TGCGCCAGCAGCTTACTAAGCTCTGGGGCCAACGTCCTGACTTTC
TRBV29-1	TRBJ1-1	-	-	CSVEDRSEPEAFF	TGCAGCGTTGAAGATCGGTCGGAGCCTGAAGCTTTCTTT
TRBV11-2	TRBJ2-1	-	TRBD2	CASSLVGTSGRGYNEQFF	TGTGCCAGCAGCTTAGTTGGGACTAGCGGGAGAGGGTACAATGAGCAGTTCTTC
TRBV4-2	TRBJ2-1	-	TRBD1	CASSDNRGDEQFF	TGTGCCAGCAGCGATAACAGGGGAGATGAGCAGTTCTTC
TRBV24-1	TRBJ2-2	-	TRBD1	CATRGTGYTGELFF	TGTGCCACCAGGGGGACAGGGTACACCGGGGAGCTGTTTTTT
TRBV20-1	TRBJ2-3	-	TRBD2	CSARLAGTRDTQYF	TGCAGTGCAAGACTAGCGGGAACTCGAGATACGCAGTATTTT
TRBV19	TRBJ1-4	-	-	CASSGWGPGEREKLFF	TGTGCCAGTAGTGGATGGGGGCCGGGGGAGAGAGAAAAACTGTTTTTT
TRBV5-1	TRBJ2-7	-	-	CASSLGPLMSYEQYF	TGCGCCAGCAGCCTAGGACCTTTAATGTCCTACGAGCAGTACTTC
TRBV20-1	TRBJ2-1	many	TRBD2	CSARKLAGAANEQFF	TGCAGTGCTCGAAAACTAGCGGGGGCCGCCAATGAGCAGTTCTTC
TRBV7-2	TRBJ2-1	many	TRBD2	CATTTSGYNEQFF	TGTGCCACCACGACTAGCGGATACAATGAGCAGTTCTTC
TRBV20-1	TRBJ1-1	-	-	CSASLGTNTEAFF	TGCAGTGCTAGTTTGGGGACTAACACTGAAGCTTTCTTT
TRBV20-1	TRBJ1-1	-	-	CSALDTEAFF	TGCAGTGCTCTTGACACTGAAGCTTTCTTT
TRBV7-9	TRBJ2-3	-	-	CASSLAGRFTDTQYF	TGTGCCAGCAGCTTAGCGGGGAGATTCACAGATACGCAGTATTTT
TRBV6-2/TRBV6-3	TRBJ1-5	-	-	CASSYQVGTNQPQHF	TGTGCCAGCAGTTACCAGGTTGGCACCAATCAGCCCCAGCATTTT
TRBV4-2	TRBJ2-1	few	-	CASSQPELGGNEQFF	TGTGCCAGCAGCCAACCTGAACTTGGTGGCAATGAGCAGTTCTTC
TRBV9	TRBJ2-1	-	-	CASTTGSLEQFF	TGTGCCAGCACCACTGGTAGTCTTGAGCAGTTCTTC
TRBV4-2	TRBJ1-4	-	TRBD1	CASSQGEQGAREKLFF	TGTGCCAGCAGCCAGGGTGAACAGGGGGCGCGTGAAAAACTGTTTTTT
TRBV9	TRBJ2-3	few	TRBD2	CASSSRTSGGTDTQYF	TGTGCCAGCAGCTCCCGGACTAGCGGGGGCACAGATACGCAGTATTTT
TRBV2	TRBJ1-5	few	-	CASSGDWGGNQPQHF	TGTGCCAGCAGTGGAGATTGGGGCGGCAATCAGCCCCAGCATTTT
TRBV12-3/TRBV12-4	TRBJ2-5	-	TRBD2	CASSLDELAGETQYF	TGTGCCAGCAGTTTAGATGAACTAGCGGGAGAGACCCAGTACTTC
TRBV5-1	TRBJ2-3	-	-	CASSVMGDVGTDTQYF	TGCGCCAGCAGCGTGATGGGGGACGTGGGCACAGATACGCAGTATTTT
TRBV20-1	TRBJ2-3	-	TRBD2	CSASRTSDRTDTQYF	TGCAGTGCTTCCCGTACTAGCGACCGCACAGATACGCAGTATTTT
TRBV6-1	TRBJ2-1	few	TRBD2	CASRDGLAGVKEQFF	TGTGCCAGCAGAGACGGACTAGCGGGAGTTAAGGAGCAGTTCTTC
TRBV7-9	TRBJ2-6	-	-	CASSWPVRDGNVLTF	TGTGCCAGCAGCTGGCCCGTGAGAGACGGCAACGTCCTGACTTTC
TRBV5-1	TRBJ2-5	few	TRBD2	CASSSLAGPQETQYF	TGCGCCAGCAGCAGCCTAGCGGGACCCCAAGAGACCCAGTACTTC
TRBV28	TRBJ2-3	once	-	CASRLAGPSDTQYF	TGTGCCAGCAGGTTGGCGGGCCCGTCGGATACGCAGTATTTT
TRBV24-1	TRBJ2-2	-	-	CATSDTTGTGELFF	TGTGCCACCAGTGACACCACCGGGACCGGGGAGCTGTTTTTT
TRBV19	TRBJ1-5	-	-	CASSTPIGAAQPQHF	TGTGCCAGTAGTACCCCCATAGGGGCGGCTCAGCCCCAGCATTTT
TRBV12-3/TRBV12-4	TRBJ2-5	many	-	CASSLVLRETQYF	TGTGCCAGCAGTTTAGTACTCCGGGAGACCCAGTACTTC
TRBV12-3/TRBV12-4	TRBJ2-1	few	TRBD1	CASSQPGQGTHEQFF	TGTGCCAGCAGTCAACCGGGACAGGGCACACATGAGCAGTTCTTC
TRBV5-5	TRBJ1-5	-	-	CASSPPPWRGNSQPQHF	TGTGCCAGCAGCCCGCCACCCTGGCGGGGGAATAGTCAGCCCCAGCATTTT
TRBV4-1	TRBJ2-1	many	-	CASSQGSWGSYNEQFF	TGCGCCAGCAGCCAAGGTAGCTGGGGCTCCTACAATGAGCAGTTCTTC
TRBV9	TRBJ2-1	few	-	CASSVGQTSSYNEQFF	TGTGCCAGCAGCGTGGGACAGACTAGCTCCTACAATGAGCAGTTCTTC
TRBV20-1	TRBJ2-3	few	TRBD1	CSARAGTASTDTQYF	TGCAGTGCTAGAGCCGGGACAGCAAGCACAGATACGCAGTATTTT
TRBV12-3/TRBV12-4	TRBJ2-1	-	TRBD2	CASSFGLAGGEYNEQFF	TGTGCCAGCAGTTTTGGGCTAGCGGGGGGGGAATACAATGAGCAGTTCTTC
TRBV12-3/TRBV12-4	TRBJ1-6	-	-	CASSLRSANYNSPLHF	TGTGCCAGCAGTTTAAGGTCAGCTAACTATAATTCACCCCTCCACTTT
TRBV7-9	TRBJ1-6	few	TRBD1	CASSSTGGEVPLHF	TGTGCCAGCAGCTCGACAGGGGGTGAGGTACCCCTCCACTTT
TRBV12-3/TRBV12-4	TRBJ2-1	many	TRBD1	CASTKRQGNGNEQFF	TGTGCCAGCACCAAAAGACAGGGGAACGGCAATGAGCAGTTCTTC
TRBV24-1	TRBJ2-1	-	TRBD1	CATSDPGTEEQFF	TGTGCCACCAGTGATCCAGGGACAGAAGAGCAGTTCTTC
TRBV5-1	TRBJ2-7	few	-	CASSEVLGSYEQYF	TGCGCCAGCAGTGAAGTCTTGGGCTCCTACGAGCAGTACTTC
TRBV5-1	TRBJ2-7	many	-	CASSLERSGDEQYF	TGCGCCAGCAGCTTGGAGAGATCGGGAGACGAGCAGTACTTC
TRBV20-1	TRBJ1-4	-	TRBD1	CGCRGGEKLFF	TGCGGATGCAGGGGGGGTGAAAAACTGTTTTTT
TRBV20-1	TRBJ2-7	-	TRBD1	CSAWDREGEQYF	TGCAGTGCCTGGGACAGGGAGGGGGAGCAGTACTTC
TRBV4-3	TRBJ2-5	few	-	CASSQRPVQETQYF	TGCGCCAGCAGCCAGAGACCGGTCCAAGAGACCCAGTACTTC